These 14 T cell receptor beta chains share one sample of origin, sequenced in a study of control samples from healthy donors and cancer patients (TCRdb year 2020). The library was obtained by the immunoSEQ multiplex PCR assay. What TCRdb holds here is the immuneACCESS table cut down to in-frame rearrangements. Part of the clones is not present; checked against another copy, under half of the missing clones reflect an unresolved V gene, and the others are unexplained. The sample has 75,000 to 90,000 clones on record, approximately 86% of them singletons. Over 20% of the sample is taken by the ten largest. Sequencing was performed on blood. These receptors all come from a man aged 25 to 40 in good health.

The chain links TRBV1 to TRBJ1-2. TRBV1 is labeled a pseudogene. The CDR3 consists of 19 residues. CDR3 sequence reads: CTSSQDRRNRLILNYGYTF. The CDR3 coding sequence is TGCACCAGCAGCCAAGACCGTCGGAATCGGTTGATTCTTAACTATGGCTACACCTTC.

The chain carries TRBV6-6 and TRBJ2-7, with 11 bases fitting TRBD2. V lost 0 bases and J lost 6; bases outside the gene matches: 1. The CDR3 consists of 14 residues. CDR1 is MNHNY and CDR2 is SVGAGI in the germline V gene (reference sequence). CDR3 sequence (DNA): TGTGCCAGCAGTTACTCCGGGACTAGCGGCGAGCAGTACGTC. Its translation is CASSYSGTSGEQYV.

The chain is built from TRBV9 and TRBJ2-5, with 7 positions matching TRBD1. CDR1 is SGDLS and CDR2 is YYNGEE in the germline V gene. The V segment lost 0 bases and the J segment 2 bases; nucleotides outside the gene matches: 4. CDR3 size: 15 residues. CDR3 nucleotide sequence: TGTGCCAGCAGCGTAGGGGGCAGGGGGCAAGAGACCCAGTACTTC. This translates into CASSVGGRGQETQYF.

V is TRBV6-5 and J is TRBJ2-7; 9 bases line up with TRBD2. V trimming: 6 bases; J trimming: 6 bases; junction bases outside the gene matches: 12. The CDR3 length is 15 residues. Germline-derived CDR1 and CDR2 are MNHEY and SVGAGI. The CDR3 nucleotides are TGTGCCAGCAGCCCCTTGACTAGCGGAGGAGGCGAGCAGTACTTC. Translating gives CASSPLTSGGGEQYF.

This clone has more than one count but fewer than ten. The rearrangement links TRBV5-1 to TRBJ2-3, with 13 bases aligning to TRBD2. J lost 2 bases, V lost 1 base, and 7 bases had no gene match. Germline V gene data show CDR1 as SGHRS and CDR2 as YFSETQ. The CDR3 sequence is 18 residues long. The CDR3: CASSLRPTSGGITDTQYF. The DNA of the CDR3 is TGCGCCAGCAGCTTGCGGCCGACTAGCGGGGGGATCACAGATACGCAGTATTTT.

This clone was seen once. The V call is TRBV5-1, the J call TRBJ1-4; 7 bases agree with TRBD1. V lost 5 bases and J lost 4; bases outside the gene matches: 11. Germline-derived CDR1 and CDR2 are SGHRS and YFSETQ. The CDR3 runs 16 residues. The CDR3 DNA sequence: TGCGCCAGCAGGGTCCAGTCGGGACAGAGTAATGAAAAACTGTTTTTT. Protein product: CASRVQSGQSNEKLFF.

This clone was recorded only once. J is TRBJ1-2 and V is TRBV11-2; no reliable D call. V lost 0 bases and J 1 base, leaving 6 bases between the germline ends. The germline V gene has CDR1 SGHAT and CDR2 FQNNGV. The CDR3 covers 14 residues. The CDR3 region is CASSLEGLNYGYTF. DNA for the CDR3: TGTGCCAGCAGCTTAGAAGGCCTTAACTATGGCTACACCTTC. The full variable domain, in which reference TRBV11-2 and TRBJ1-2 provide the parts outside the CDR3, is EAGVAQSPRYKIIEKRQSVAFWCNPISGHATLYWYQQILGQGPKLLIQFQNNGVVDDSQLPKDRFSAERLKGVDSTLKIQPAKLEDSAVYLCASSLEGLNYGYTFGSGTRLTVV.

This clone appeared a few times. The chain combines TRBV2 with TRBJ1-2, with 8 bases matching TRBD1. Trimming at V came to 5 bases and at J to 8 bases, leaving 10 bases not matched to a gene. The CDR3 loop spans 14 amino acids. Germline loops: CDR1 SNHLY, CDR2 FYNNEI. CDR3 residues: CASSPDRGRFGYTF. The CDR3 DNA is TGTGCCAGCAGTCCCGACAGGGGTAGGTTCGGCTACACCTTC.

The chain uses TRBV19 and TRBJ1-1; 8 bases fit TRBD1. The CDR3 spans 14 residues. V dropped 2 bases and J dropped 1; count of bases not matched to a gene: 0. Germline CDR1 reads LNHDA; CDR2 reads SQIVND (reference sequence). CDR3 coding DNA: TGTGCCAGTAGTATACAGGGGGCGAACACTGAAGCTTTCTTT. The encoded protein is CASSIQGANTEAFF.

V usage is TRBV12-3 or TRBV12-4 and J usage is TRBJ2-3; D is possibly TRBD1 (5 bases). This CDR3 comprises 12 residues. The ends were cut back, 5 bases at V and 6 bases at J, with 9 bases in the middle. The CDR3 loop is CASSPRGDTQYF. CDR3 coding DNA: TGTGCCAGCAGTCCAAGGGGTGATACGCAGTATTTT.

This clone was observed a few times. CDR3 nucleotide sequence: TGTGCCAGCAGCGCCCAGGAGAACACTGAAGCTTTCTTT. Protein sequence: CASSAQENTEAFF. This sequence joins TRBV6-4 and TRBJ1-1; D is unresolved. The CDR3 has 13 amino acids. Germline V gene lookup returns CDR1 MRHNA and CDR2 SNTAGT. Trimming removed 6 bases from V and 1 base from J, with 9 bases in between.

The chain is built from TRBV18 and TRBJ2-1; the D is unclear. The ends were cut back, 1 base at V and 8 bases at J, with 6 bases in the middle. Germline V gene sequence: CDR1 KGHSH, CDR2 LQKENI. The CDR3 length is 12 residues. CDR3 region: CASSPQRDEQFF. The CDR3 DNA follows: TGTGCCAGCTCACCACAAAGGGATGAGCAGTTCTTC. The full variable domain, rest sourced from reference TRBV18 and TRBJ2-1, is NAGVMQNPRHLVRRRGQEARLRCSPMKGHSHVYWYRQLPEEGLKFMVYLQKENIIDESGMPKERFSAEFPKEGPSILRIQQVVRGDSAAYFCASSPQRDEQFFGPGTRLTVL.

V gene TRBV18 combines with J gene TRBJ2-1, with D possibly TRBD2 on 5 matching bases. Trimming cost V 1 base and J 9 bases, with 10 bases left between them. Germline CDR1 is KGHSH and CDR2 is LQKENI. The CDR3 spans 13 residues. The CDR3 DNA follows: TGTGCCAGCTCACCACTACGGGGATCTGAGCAGTTCTTC. This gives the protein CASSPLRGSEQFF. Filled out from reference TRBV18 and TRBJ2-1, the complete variable domain reads NAGVMQNPRHLVRRRGQEARLRCSPMKGHSHVYWYRQLPEEGLKFMVYLQKENIIDESGMPKERFSAEFPKEGPSILRIQQVVRGDSAAYFCASSPLRGSEQFFGPGTRLTVL.

The chain is built from TRBV4-2 and TRBJ2-5; 8 nucleotides agree with TRBD2. Germline CDR1 LGHNA, CDR2 YNFKEQ. This CDR3 spans 15 amino acids. V gave up 0 bases and J gave up 6 bases; unmatched junction bases: 6. The CDR3 sequence is CASSQDSGGAKTQYF. The CDR3 bases are TGTGCCAGCAGCCAAGACTCGGGGGGGGCTAAGACCCAGTACTTC.